Listed below are T cell receptor beta chains from one sample, sequenced in a study of graft-versus-host responses after intestinal transplantation. Profiling relied on immunoSEQ multiplex PCR, and the TCRdb table lists in-frame clones only, not all of them. The data show some 150,000 clones, nearly 95% seen once. These receptors are not linked to any known antigen. The sequenced sample was unstimulated CD4+ T cells sorted from spleen or lymph node cells, obtained before intestinal transplant. These receptors were obtained from a human donor who received an intestinal transplant. The CDR3 runs from the conserved cysteine through the conserved F or W. Fields, in order: J gene, V gene, CDR3 length, CDR3 protein.

TRBJ2-7,TRBV5-8,14,CASSFLSFTYEQYF
TRBJ2-1,TRBV9,16,CASSVGLAGANNEQFF
TRBJ1-1,TRBV30,16,CAWKGAARGGNTEAFF
TRBJ1-6,TRBV30,12,CAWSLKNSPLHF
TRBJ2-7,TRBV5-6,13,CASSLLGTYEQYF
TRBJ1-5,TRBV19,15,CASSTTGIGNQPQHF
TRBJ1-1,TRBV30,15,CAWSVGPGANTEAFF
TRBJ2-7,TRBV11-2,13,CASSLEPLGEQYF
TRBJ2-5,TRBV7-3,13,CASSLGRGETQYF
TRBJ1-2,TRBV19,11,CASSMTDGYTF
TRBJ1-4,TRBV28,17,CASSYPLDRAGNEKLFF
TRBJ2-7,TRBV19,17,CASSIRTRLAGDYEQYF
TRBJ2-4,TRBV2,14,CASSFGQGRNIQYF
TRBJ1-2,TRBV29-1,16,CSAGPDRVDSNYGYTF
TRBJ1-4,TRBV10-3,20,CAISESWAPSMVATNEKLFF
TRBJ2-3,TRBV19,15,CASSKGQGAADTQYF
TRBJ2-5,TRBV28,15,CASSDRDPLQETQYF
TRBJ2-7,TRBV27,14,CASSFQPDSYEQYF
TRBJ2-1,TRBV18,13,CASSPGKYNEQFF
TRBJ2-5,TRBV2,14,CASSEGAASATQYF
TRBJ2-3,TRBV7-3,16,CASSSGGTPGLDTQYF
TRBJ2-1,TRBV6-6,13,CASLSSSYNEQFF
-,TRBV4-1,15,CASSQDRSAGFEQYF
TRBJ2-3,TRBV6-1,15,CASKLLGDSTDTQYF
TRBJ1-2,TRBV4-1,17,CASSQGPTGRANYGYTF
TRBJ2-2,TRBV21-1,16,CASSKVPGANTGELFF
TRBJ1-4,TRBV5-5,14,CASSQLEGRGKLFF
TRBJ2-1,TRBV5-8,12,CASSQDYNEQFF
TRBJ2-1,TRBV7-9,17,CASSFLAALPSYNEQFF
TRBJ2-5,TRBV5-4,14,CASSFSRVKETQYF
TRBJ2-3,TRBV28,16,CASSSGAREGTDTQYF
TRBJ2-3,TRBV28,13,CASMGASTDTQYF
TRBJ1-1,TRBV7-8,14,CASSLLNGGTEAFF
TRBJ2-1,TRBV7-3,18,CASSPLSPGTSPYNEQFF
TRBJ2-2,TRBV9,17,CASSSRTSGANTGELFF
TRBJ1-1,TRBV29-1,13,CSVSTGGDTEAFF
TRBJ2-7,TRBV6-5,13,CASSYRGRYEQYF
TRBJ2-4,TRBV11-2,19,CASRGSLSLGLAQKNIQYF
TRBJ2-6,TRBV6-5,15,CASSYQPSGANVLTF
TRBJ2-4,TRBV13,16,CASSSGLSLAKNIQYF
TRBJ1-1,TRBV7-8,15,CASSVSGQLNTEAFF
TRBJ2-7,TRBV18,16,CASSPYPGQGPHEQYF
TRBJ2-1,TRBV15,15,CATSSRDNRDNEQFF
TRBJ2-2,TRBV7-3,15,CASSLTSGSTGELFF
TRBJ1-4,TRBV18,16,CASSPNGGATNEKLFF
TRBJ1-2,TRBV27,17,CASSPLGGGRFNYGYTF
TRBJ1-6,TRBV30,13,CAWSVNQDSPLHF
TRBJ1-3,TRBV30,14,CASQGPGAGNTIYF
TRBJ2-7,TRBV12-2,20,CASRPAGPYSVRPSADEQYF
TRBJ2-5,TRBV6-1,17,CASSEWGTGAGRETQYF
TRBJ2-1,TRBV5-3,15,CARSVPALAYNEQFF
TRBJ2-7,TRBV5-6,14,CASSSIGQGYEQYF
TRBJ2-1,TRBV5-6,16,CASSVGTPSSYNEQFF
TRBJ2-1,TRBV7-2,17,CASSPRVLALGGNEQFF
TRBJ1-3,TRBV6-5,13,CASSYSRGNTIYF
TRBJ2-7,TRBV10-1,14,CASSVGLTYYEQYF
TRBJ2-1,TRBV5-1,15,CASVEGRAPYNEQFF
TRBJ2-3,TRBV19,15,CASSSGQGRTDTQYF
TRBJ2-7,TRBV6-5,14,CASSEVTSNYEQYF